This entry describes one TCR beta chain. What it recognizes is unknown. Primers: 60 Vbeta forward and 13 Jbeta reverse. Clones were sequenced by immunoSEQ multiplex PCR, and TCRdb holds only the in-frame ones, with some missing. The table lists about 270,000 clones, about nine tenths of them singletons, with 3.5% to 4% in the top ten. This entry comes from a study of cytomegalovirus exposure and HLA in healthy donors. Germline values: CDR1 MNHEY, CDR2 SVGAGI. V shed 5 bases and J 7 bases; nucleotides not matched to a gene: 7. The CDR3 spans 14 residues. General study points: V- and J-gene trimming in TCR beta was tied to a missense DCLRE1C variant by an analysis performed later. The study reported that TCR beta sequences accurately predicted HLA-A and HLA-B alleles in most subjects. In vitro confirmation showed three CMV-associated chains to be CMV antigen specific.

Sample: PBMCs. This receptor was taken from a middle-aged man in good health and CMV-seropositive. The chain carries TRBV6-5 and TRBJ1-5; 8 nucleotides align to TRBD1. CDR3 nucleotide sequence: TGTGCCAGCAGTATCGGACAGGGAAGGCAGCCCCAGCATTTT. Its translation is CASSIGQGRQPQHF.